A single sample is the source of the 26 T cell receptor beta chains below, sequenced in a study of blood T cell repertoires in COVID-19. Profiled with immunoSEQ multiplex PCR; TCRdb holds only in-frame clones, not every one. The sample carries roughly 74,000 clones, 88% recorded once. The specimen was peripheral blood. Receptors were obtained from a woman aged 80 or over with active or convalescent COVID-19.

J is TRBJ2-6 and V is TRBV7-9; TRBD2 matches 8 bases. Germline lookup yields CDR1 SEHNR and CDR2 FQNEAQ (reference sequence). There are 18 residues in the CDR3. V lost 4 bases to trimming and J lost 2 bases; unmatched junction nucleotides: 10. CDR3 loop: CASSSTAGALTGANVLTF. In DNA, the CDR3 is TGTGCCAGCAGCTCCACAGCGGGGGCCCTTACTGGGGCCAACGTCCTGACTTTC.

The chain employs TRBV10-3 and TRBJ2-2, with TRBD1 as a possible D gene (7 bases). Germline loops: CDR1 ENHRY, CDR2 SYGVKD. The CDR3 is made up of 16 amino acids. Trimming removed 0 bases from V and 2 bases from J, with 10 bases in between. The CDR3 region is CAISESGGGNTGELFF. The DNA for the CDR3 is TGTGCCATCAGTGAGTCAGGAGGGGGCAACACCGGGGAGCTGTTTTTT.

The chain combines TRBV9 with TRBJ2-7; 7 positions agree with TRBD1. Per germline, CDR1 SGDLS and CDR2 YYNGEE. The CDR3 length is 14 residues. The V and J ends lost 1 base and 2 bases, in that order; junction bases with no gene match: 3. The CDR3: CASSVQGVPYEQYF. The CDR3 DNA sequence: TGTGCCAGCAGCGTACAGGGGGTACCCTACGAGCAGTACTTC. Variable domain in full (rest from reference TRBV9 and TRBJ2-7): DSGVTQTPKHLITATGQRVTLRCSPRSGDLSVYWYQQSLDQGLQFLIQYYNGEERAKGNILERFSAQQFPDLHSELNLSSLELGDSALYFCASSVQGVPYEQYFGPGTRLTVT.

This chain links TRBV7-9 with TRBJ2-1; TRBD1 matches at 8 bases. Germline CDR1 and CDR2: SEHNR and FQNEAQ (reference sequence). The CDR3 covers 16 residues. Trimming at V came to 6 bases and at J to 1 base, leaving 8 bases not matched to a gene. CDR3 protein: CASRPMDRVSYNEQFF. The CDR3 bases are TGTGCCAGCAGACCCATGGACAGGGTATCCTACAATGAGCAGTTCTTC.

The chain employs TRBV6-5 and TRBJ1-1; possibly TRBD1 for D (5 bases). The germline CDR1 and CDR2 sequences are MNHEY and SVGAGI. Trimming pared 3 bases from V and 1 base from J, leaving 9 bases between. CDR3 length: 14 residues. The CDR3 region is CASSYRQTNTEAFF. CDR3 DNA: TGTGCCAGCAGTTATAGACAGACGAACACTGAAGCTTTCTTT.

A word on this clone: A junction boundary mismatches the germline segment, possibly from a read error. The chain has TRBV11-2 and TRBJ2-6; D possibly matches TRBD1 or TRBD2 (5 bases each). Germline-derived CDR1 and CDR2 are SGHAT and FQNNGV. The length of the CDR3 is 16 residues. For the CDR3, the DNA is TGTGCCAGCACCTTAGGGGAGTTTTCTGGGGCCAACGTCCTGACTTTC. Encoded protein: CASTLGEFSGANVLTF.

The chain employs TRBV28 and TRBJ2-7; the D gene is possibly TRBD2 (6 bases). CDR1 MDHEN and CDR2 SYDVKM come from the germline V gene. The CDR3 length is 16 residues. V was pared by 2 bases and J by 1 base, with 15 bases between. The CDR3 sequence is CASSLVWRGGSYEQYF. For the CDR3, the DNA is TGTGCCAGCAGTTTAGTGTGGCGGGGTGGATCCTACGAGCAGTACTTC.

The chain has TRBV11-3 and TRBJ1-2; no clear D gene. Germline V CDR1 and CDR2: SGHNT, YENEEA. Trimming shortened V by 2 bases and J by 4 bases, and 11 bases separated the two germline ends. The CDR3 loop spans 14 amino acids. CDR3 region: CASSLSGSAYGYTF. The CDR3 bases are TGTGCCAGCAGCTTAAGTGGGAGCGCCTATGGCTACACCTTC.

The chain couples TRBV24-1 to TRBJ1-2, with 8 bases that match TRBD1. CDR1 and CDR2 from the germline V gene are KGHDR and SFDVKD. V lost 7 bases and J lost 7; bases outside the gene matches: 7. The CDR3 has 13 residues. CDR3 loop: CATSESGGGGYTF. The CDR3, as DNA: TGTGCCACCAGCGAATCAGGGGGCGGTGGCTACACCTTC.

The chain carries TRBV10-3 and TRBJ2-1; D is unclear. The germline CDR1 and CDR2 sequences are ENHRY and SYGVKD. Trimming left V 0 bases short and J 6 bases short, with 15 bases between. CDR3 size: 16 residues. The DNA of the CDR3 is TGTGCCATCAGTGAGTCGACTGCCCTTTTGGGCAATGAGCAGTTCTTC. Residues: CAISESTALLGNEQFF.

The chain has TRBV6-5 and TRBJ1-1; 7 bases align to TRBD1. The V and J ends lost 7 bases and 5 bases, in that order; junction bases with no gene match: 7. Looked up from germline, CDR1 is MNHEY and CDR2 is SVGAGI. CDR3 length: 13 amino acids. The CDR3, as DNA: TGTGCCAGCACCACAGGGGTGGGGACTGAAGCTTTCTTT. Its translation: CASTTGVGTEAFF.

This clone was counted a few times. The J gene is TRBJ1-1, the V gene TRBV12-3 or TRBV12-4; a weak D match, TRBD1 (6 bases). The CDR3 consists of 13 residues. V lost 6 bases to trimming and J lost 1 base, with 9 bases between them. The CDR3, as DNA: TGTGCCAGCAGGATGGGACAGAACACTGAAGCTTTCTTT. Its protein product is CASRMGQNTEAFF.

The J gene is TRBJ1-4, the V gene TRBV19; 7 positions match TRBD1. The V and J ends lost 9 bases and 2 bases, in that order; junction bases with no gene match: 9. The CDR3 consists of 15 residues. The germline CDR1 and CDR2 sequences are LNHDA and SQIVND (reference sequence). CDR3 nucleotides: TGTGCCAGCGGACAGGCCCCAATTACTAATGAAAAACTGTTTTTT. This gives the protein CASGQAPITNEKLFF.

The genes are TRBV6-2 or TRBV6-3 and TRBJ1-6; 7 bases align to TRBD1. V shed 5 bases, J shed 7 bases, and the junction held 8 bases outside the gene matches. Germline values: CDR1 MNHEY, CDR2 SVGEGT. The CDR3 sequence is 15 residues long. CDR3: CASSRGQWDNSPLHF. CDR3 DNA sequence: TGTGCCAGCAGTCGGGGACAGTGGGACAATTCACCCCTCCACTTT.

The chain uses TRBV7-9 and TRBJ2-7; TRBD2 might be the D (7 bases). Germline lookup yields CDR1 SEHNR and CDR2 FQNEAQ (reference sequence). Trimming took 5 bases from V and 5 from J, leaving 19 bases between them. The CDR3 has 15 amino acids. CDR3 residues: CASSPLGEGQNEQYF. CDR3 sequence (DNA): TGTGCCAGCAGCCCCCTGGGGGAGGGACAAAACGAGCAGTACTTC. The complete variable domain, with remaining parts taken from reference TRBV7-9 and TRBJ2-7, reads DTGVSQNPRHKITKRGQNVTFRCDPISEHNRLYWYRQTLGQGPEFLTYFQNEAQLEKSRLLSDRFSAERPKGSFSTLEIQRTEQGDSAMYLCASSPLGEGQNEQYFGPGTRLTVT.

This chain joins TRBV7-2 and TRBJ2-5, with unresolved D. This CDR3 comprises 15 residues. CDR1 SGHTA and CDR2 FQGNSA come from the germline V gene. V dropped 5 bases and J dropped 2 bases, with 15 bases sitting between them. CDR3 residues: CASSPLVRAQETQYF. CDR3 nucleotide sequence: TGTGCCAGCAGCCCTCTTGTGAGAGCGCAAGAGACCCAGTACTTC.

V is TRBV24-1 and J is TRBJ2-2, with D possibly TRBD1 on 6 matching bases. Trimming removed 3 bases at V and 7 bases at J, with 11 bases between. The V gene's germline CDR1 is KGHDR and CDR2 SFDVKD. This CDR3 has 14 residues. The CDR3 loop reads CATSDVQGIGELFF. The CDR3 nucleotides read TGTGCCACCAGTGATGTACAGGGTATCGGGGAGCTGTTTTTT.

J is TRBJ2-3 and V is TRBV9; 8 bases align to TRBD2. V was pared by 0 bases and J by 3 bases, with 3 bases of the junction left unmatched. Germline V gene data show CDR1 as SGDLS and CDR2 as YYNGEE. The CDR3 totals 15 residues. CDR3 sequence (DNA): TGTGCCAGCAGCGTAGTAGCGGGGTTGACAGATACGCAGTATTTT. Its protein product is CASSVVAGLTDTQYF.

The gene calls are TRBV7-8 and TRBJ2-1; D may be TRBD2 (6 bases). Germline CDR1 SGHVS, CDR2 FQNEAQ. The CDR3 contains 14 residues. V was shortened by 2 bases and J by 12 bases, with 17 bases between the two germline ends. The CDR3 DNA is TGTGCCAGCAGCTTAAAGGACTTACTCGGGGGGCAGTTCTTC. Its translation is CASSLKDLLGGQFF.

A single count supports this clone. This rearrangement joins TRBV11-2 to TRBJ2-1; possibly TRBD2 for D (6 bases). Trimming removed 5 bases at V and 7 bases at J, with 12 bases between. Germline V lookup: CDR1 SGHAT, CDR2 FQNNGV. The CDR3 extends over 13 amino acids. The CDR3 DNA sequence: TGTGCCAGCAGCGCGGGACTTACTAATGAGCAGTTCTTC. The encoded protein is CASSAGLTNEQFF.

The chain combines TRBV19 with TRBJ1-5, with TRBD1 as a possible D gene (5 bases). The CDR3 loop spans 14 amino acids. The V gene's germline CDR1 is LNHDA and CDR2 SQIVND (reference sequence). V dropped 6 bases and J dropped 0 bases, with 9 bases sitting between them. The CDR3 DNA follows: TGTGCCAGTAGACGACAGAGTAGCAATCAGCCCCAGCATTTT. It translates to CASRRQSSNQPQHF.

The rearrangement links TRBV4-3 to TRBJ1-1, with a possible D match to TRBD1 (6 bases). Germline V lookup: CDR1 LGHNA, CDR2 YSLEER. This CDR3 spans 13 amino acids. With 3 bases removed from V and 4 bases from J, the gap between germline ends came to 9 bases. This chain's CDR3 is CASSQDSRTEAFF. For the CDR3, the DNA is TGCGCCAGCAGCCAGGACAGTCGCACTGAAGCTTTCTTT.

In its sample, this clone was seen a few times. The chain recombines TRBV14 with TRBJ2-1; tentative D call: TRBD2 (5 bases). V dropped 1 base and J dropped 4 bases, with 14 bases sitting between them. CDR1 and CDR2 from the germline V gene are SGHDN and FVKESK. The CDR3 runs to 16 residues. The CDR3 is CASSQALGGRYNEQFF. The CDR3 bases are TGTGCCAGCAGCCAAGCGCTGGGCGGGCGTTACAATGAGCAGTTCTTC. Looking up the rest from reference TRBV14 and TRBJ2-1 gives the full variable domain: EAGVTQFPSHSVIEKGQTVTLRCDPISGHDNLYWYRRVMGKEIKFLLHFVKESKQDESGMPNNRFLAERTGGTYSTLKVQPAELEDSGVYFCASSQALGGRYNEQFFGPGTRLTVL.

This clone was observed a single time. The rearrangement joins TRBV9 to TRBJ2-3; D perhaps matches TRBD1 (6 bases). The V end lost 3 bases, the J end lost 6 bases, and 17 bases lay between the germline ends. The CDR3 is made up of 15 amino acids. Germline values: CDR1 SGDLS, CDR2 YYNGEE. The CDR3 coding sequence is TGTGCCAGCAGCGCCCGTGGGGGCGCACTTGATACGCAGTATTTT. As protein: CASSARGGALDTQYF. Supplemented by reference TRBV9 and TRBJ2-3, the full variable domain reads DSGVTQTPKHLITATGQRVTLRCSPRSGDLSVYWYQQSLDQGLQFLIQYYNGEERAKGNILERFSAQQFPDLHSELNLSSLELGDSALYFCASSARGGALDTQYFGPGTRLTVL.

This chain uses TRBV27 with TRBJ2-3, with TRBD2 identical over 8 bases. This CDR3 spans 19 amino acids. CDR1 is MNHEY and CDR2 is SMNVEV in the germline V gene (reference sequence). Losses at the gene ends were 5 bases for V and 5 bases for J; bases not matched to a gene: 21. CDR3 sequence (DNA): TGTGCCAGCAGTCGACTTCTAGTGGGCGGGAGGACCGGGGGAGATACGCAGTATTTT. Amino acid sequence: CASSRLLVGGRTGGDTQYF.

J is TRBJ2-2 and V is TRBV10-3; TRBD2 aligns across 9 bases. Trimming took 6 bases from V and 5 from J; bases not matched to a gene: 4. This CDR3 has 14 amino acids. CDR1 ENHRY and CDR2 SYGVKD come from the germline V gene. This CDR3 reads CAIRGLAVTGELFF. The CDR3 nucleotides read TGTGCCATCAGGGGACTAGCTGTTACCGGGGAGCTGTTTTTT.